This T cell receptor beta chain was captured in a study of CD8 T cells in ankylosing spondylitis. Study-level points and caveats: Disease-linked clones reportedly showed significant enrichment in matched ankylosing spondylitis synovial fluid. Reactive arthritis synovial fluid and blood previously showed some of these motif variants. Apparently characteristic of ankylosing spondylitis blood was a TCR beta motif (roughly eight highly homologous variants).

With regard to this clonotype: Its antigen is still unknown.

Trimming removed 1 base from V and 5 bases from J; junction bases left unmatched: 4. The CDR3 sequence is 14 residues long. Germline V gene lookup returns CDR1 SGHAT and CDR2 FQDESV (reference sequence). For TCR beta, libraries came from quantitative 5'-RACE with molecular barcodes. TCRdb redid the calling of the 5' RACE reads with MiXCR, one entry per CDR3 protein. The table has roughly 250,000 distinct CDR3 sequences, less than 10% seen once; the top ten hold approximately 7%. The sample consisted of blood, either unsorted or a sorted T cell fraction (not recorded which). The TCR sequence derives from a male donor with ankylosing spondylitis or in good health (not recorded which). This sequence joins TRBV11-1 and TRBJ1-1; TRBD1 aligns across 7 bases. CDR3 loop: CASSLDTGVTEAFF. The CDR3 coding sequence is TGTGCCAGCAGCTTAGATACAGGGGTTACTGAAGCTTTCTTT. Full variable domain (outside the CDR3, taken from reference TRBV11-1 and TRBJ1-1): EAEVAQSPRYKITEKSQAVAFWCDPISGHATLYWYRQILGQGPELLVQFQDESVVDDSQLPKDRFSAERLKGVDSTLKIQPAELGDSAMYLCASSLDTGVTEAFFGQGTRLTVV.